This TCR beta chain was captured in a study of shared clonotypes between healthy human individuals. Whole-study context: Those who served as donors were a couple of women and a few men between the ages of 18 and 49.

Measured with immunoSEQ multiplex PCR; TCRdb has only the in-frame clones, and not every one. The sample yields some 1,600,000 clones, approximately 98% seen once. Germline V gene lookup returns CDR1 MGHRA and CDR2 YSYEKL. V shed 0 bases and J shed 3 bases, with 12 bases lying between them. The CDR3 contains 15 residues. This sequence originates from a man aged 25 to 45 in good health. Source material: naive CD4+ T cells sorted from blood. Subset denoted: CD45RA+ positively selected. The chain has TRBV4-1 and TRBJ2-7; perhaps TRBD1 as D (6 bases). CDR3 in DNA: TGCGCCAGCAGCCAAGAGAGGAAGGGGGTCTACGAGCAGTACTTC. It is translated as CASSQERKGVYEQYF.